The 19 T cell receptor beta chains listed next were all sequenced from one sample in a study of blood T cell repertoires in COVID-19. The method was immunoSEQ multiplex PCR; TCRdb's version includes in-frame clones alone and lacks a portion of them. The sample yields roughly 250,000 clones, 65% to 85% seen once. Sequencing was performed on peripheral blood. These receptors originate from a man aged 45 to 65 with active or convalescent COVID-19.

CDR3 DNA: TGTGCCATCAGTACCGCCGGGTCGCGCTATGGCTACACCTTC. This sequence encodes CAISTAGSRYGYTF. This chain uses TRBV10-3 with TRBJ1-2, with no clear D. The CDR3 runs 14 residues. Germline V gene sequence: CDR1 ENHRY, CDR2 SYGVKD. Trimming pared 5 bases from V and 4 bases from J, leaving 14 bases between.

The V gene is TRBV18, the J gene TRBJ2-7, with 10 bases fitting TRBD1. The CDR3 runs 15 residues. Germline assignment: CDR1 KGHSH and CDR2 LQKENI. Germline trimming cut 3 bases from V and 1 base from J; bases unmatched to any gene: 3. This CDR3 is CASSPGTGVSYEQYF. The CDR3 DNA reads TGTGCCAGCTCACCCGGGACAGGGGTTTCCTACGAGCAGTACTTC.

Notes on this clone: A junction end diverges from the germline sequence, so it may reflect a read error. The gene calls are TRBV6-5 and TRBJ1-5, with TRBD1 identical over 10 bases. Per the germline V gene, CDR1 is MNHEY and CDR2 is SVGAGI. The CDR3 sequence is 16 residues long. In DNA form, the CDR3 reads TGTGCCAGCAGTAACTCCGGGACAGGGGGCAATCAGCCCCAGCATTTT. Protein: CASSNSGTGGNQPQHF.

This chain uses TRBV5-1 with TRBJ2-7; possibly TRBD1 for D (6 bases). Looked up from germline, CDR1 is SGHRS and CDR2 is YFSETQ. CDR3 length: 13 amino acids. Trimming shortened V by 6 bases and J by 2 bases, and 12 bases separated the two germline ends. The CDR3 nucleotides read TGCGCCAGCACCCGAGGGGGAACCTACGAGCAGTACTTC. Its protein is CASTRGGTYEQYF. Looking up the rest from reference TRBV5-1 and TRBJ2-7 gives the full variable domain: KAGVTQTPRYLIKTRGQQVTLSCSPISGHRSVSWYQQTPGQGLQFLFEYFSETQRNKGNFPGRFSGRQFSNSRSEMNVSTLELGDSALYLCASTRGGTYEQYFGPGTRLTVT.

This chain joins TRBV19 and TRBJ2-1, with 9 bases matching TRBD2. After removal of 5 bases from V and 7 bases from J, the junction contained 12 bases not matched to a gene. The germline gives CDR1 LNHDA, CDR2 SQIVND (reference sequence). The CDR3 runs 16 residues. For the CDR3, the DNA is TGTGCCAGTAGTCCGAAGGGAGCGGGAGGTCTAAATGAGCAGTTCTTC. Protein: CASSPKGAGGLNEQFF.

This clone was detected ten times or more. The chain recombines TRBV2 with TRBJ1-6; 7 bases fit TRBD1. Per germline, CDR1 SNHLY and CDR2 FYNNEI. This CDR3 spans 15 amino acids. Unmatched junction bases numbered 9, after V lost 7 bases and J lost 6 bases. DNA of the CDR3: TGTGCCAGCAATAGGGGGCTAGGTCGTAATTCACCCCTCCACTTT. Amino acid sequence: CASNRGLGRNSPLHF. The full variable domain, rest sourced from reference TRBV2 and TRBJ1-6, is EPEVTQTPSHQVTQMGQEVILRCVPISNHLYFYWYRQILGQKVEFLVSFYNNEISEKSEIFDDQFSVERPDGSNFTLKIRSTKLEDSAMYFCASNRGLGRNSPLHFGNGTRLTVT.

This clone was detected a few times. J is TRBJ1-4 and V is TRBV5-6; D unclear. V dropped 4 bases and J dropped 0 bases, with 13 bases sitting between them. Germline CDR1 SGHDT, CDR2 YYEEEE. The CDR3 has 16 amino acids. The CDR3 here is CASSRRQTSTNEKLFF. The CDR3 bases are TGTGCCAGCAGCCGGAGGCAGACCTCAACTAATGAAAAACTGTTTTTT.

Notes on this clone: This specimen includes other DNA sequences encoding the same CDR3. The CDR3 protein is CAWSTGSNQPQHF. CDR3 DNA sequence: TGTGCCTGGAGCACAGGGAGCAATCAGCCCCAGCATTTT. The chain recombines TRBV30 with TRBJ1-5; TRBD1 might be the D (6 bases). This CDR3 spans 13 amino acids. Germline assignment: CDR1 GTSNPN and CDR2 SVGIG (reference sequence). V lost 3 bases, J lost 1 base, and 7 bases lay in between.

J is TRBJ2-7 and V is TRBV25-1, with D unclear. The germline gives CDR1 MGHDK, CDR2 SYGVNS. Deletions cut 3 bases from V and 1 base from J, with 10 bases between. The CDR3 contains 14 residues. CDR3 region: CASSDPAGSYEQYF. CDR3 bases: TGTGCCAGCAGTGACCCGGCCGGGTCCTACGAGCAGTACTTC.

The chain links TRBV9 to TRBJ1-2, with 7 bases matching TRBD1. The CDR3 length is 13 residues. Trimming removed 3 bases from V and 6 bases from J; junction bases left unmatched: 5. Germline lookup yields CDR1 SGDLS and CDR2 YYNGEE. DNA for the CDR3: TGTGCCAGCAGCGAACAGGGGTTCAATGGCTACACCTTC. This sequence encodes CASSEQGFNGYTF.

This rearrangement joins TRBV19 to TRBJ2-3, with D possibly TRBD2 on 6 matching bases. This CDR3 has 15 residues. The germline CDR1 and CDR2 sequences are LNHDA and SQIVND (reference sequence). V was pared by 2 bases and J by 7 bases, with 16 bases between. The CDR3 loop is CASSIWGEKLHTQYF. In DNA, the CDR3 is TGTGCCAGTAGTATATGGGGGGAAAAGCTACATACGCAGTATTTT.

The rearrangement uses TRBV15 and TRBJ2-5; TRBD1 agrees at 8 bases. The CDR3 has 14 amino acids. V lost 9 bases, J lost 5 bases, and 11 bases stayed unmatched. Germline V gives CDR1 LNHNV, CDR2 YYDKDF (reference sequence). CDR3 loop: CATSGQGRAETQYF. The CDR3 bases are TGTGCCACTAGCGGACAGGGTCGTGCGGAGACCCAGTACTTC.

This chain links TRBV7-7 with TRBJ2-5; 7 bases match TRBD1. V lost 6 bases, J lost 2 bases, and 9 bases stayed unmatched. Germline V CDR1 and CDR2: SSHAT, FNYEAQ (reference sequence). The CDR3 length is 15 residues. In nucleotides, the CDR3 is TGTGCCAGCAGTCTTTTCGGGGACAGACAAGAGACCCAGTACTTC. Residues: CASSLFGDRQETQYF.

This sequence joins TRBV18 and TRBJ2-5, with 9 bases identical to TRBD1. The CDR3 has 17 amino acids. The junction had 7 bases not matched to a gene; V was cut back by 2 bases and J by 0 bases. Germline values: CDR1 KGHSH, CDR2 LQKENI. The CDR3 DNA is TGTGCCAGCTCACCAGGACCGGGACAGGGCAACCAAGAGACCCAGTACTTC. This encodes CASSPGPGQGNQETQYF.

The chain links TRBV18 to TRBJ1-1; maybe TRBD1 (5 bases). Looked up from germline, CDR1 is KGHSH and CDR2 is LQKENI. The CDR3 is 16 residues long. Trimming cost V 3 bases and J 1 base, with 15 bases left between them. The chain's CDR3 is CASSPRMGRANTEAFF. DNA of the CDR3: TGTGCCAGCTCACCGAGAATGGGGCGAGCGAACACTGAAGCTTTCTTT.

CDR3 nucleotides: TGTGCCAGCAGCTTAGCCCGGGGTTGGACTTCTAATGAAAAACTGTTTTTT. Residues: CASSLARGWTSNEKLFF. J is TRBJ1-4 and V is TRBV7-2; unclear D gene. The ends were cut back, 0 bases at V and 3 bases at J, with 14 bases in the middle. CDR1 is SGHTA and CDR2 is FQGNSA in the germline V gene. The CDR3 is 17 amino acids.

The chain has TRBV18 and TRBJ2-1, with 10 bases that match TRBD2. This CDR3 spans 17 amino acids. From germline, CDR1 is KGHSH and CDR2 LQKENI. J was trimmed by 1 base and V by 6 bases; bases with no gene match: 9. The CDR3 loop is CASSPGTSGESYNEQFF. CDR3 DNA sequence: TGTGCCAGCTCCCCGGGAACTAGCGGGGAGTCCTACAATGAGCAGTTCTTC.

This rearrangement joins TRBV18 to TRBJ1-6; no clear D gene. V lost 5 bases to trimming and J lost 0 bases, with 5 bases between them. Per germline, CDR1 KGHSH and CDR2 LQKENI. The CDR3 has 14 amino acids. The CDR3 protein is CASSSSSYNSPLHF. DNA of the CDR3: TGTGCCAGCTCAAGTAGCTCCTATAATTCACCCCTCCACTTT.

The V gene is TRBV6-2 or TRBV6-3, the J gene TRBJ1-2, with 7 bases matching TRBD1. With 5 bases clipped from V and 0 bases from J, the junction kept 3 bases outside the gene matches. The germline CDR1 and CDR2 sequences are MNHEY and SVGEGT. This CDR3 is 14 amino acids long. The DNA for the CDR3 is TGTGCCAGCAGTCCCGGACAGGCTAACTATGGCTACACCTTC. Translated: CASSPGQANYGYTF.